The 32 T cell receptor beta chains below were found in one sample sequenced in a study of vaccination effects on CD4 cells after COVID-19. Peptide-pool stimulation followed by sequencing identified expanded antigen-specific CD4+ clonotypes in the ViraFEST assay. Once cultured for 10 to 11 days, the cells underwent separation to obtain CD4+ T cells. Nucleocapsid antibodies stayed negative before and after vaccination, showing no earlier SARS-CoV-2 infection. Their target antigens are unknown. Assay used: immunoSEQ multiplex PCR; TCRdb lists only in-frame clones, some missing. The table shows tens of thousands of clones, with around 77% occurring only once. The input for sequencing was CD4+ T cells from PBMCs cultured with HCoV-NL63 spike peptides, taken before COVID-19 vaccination. The receptors stem from a human donor who received a COVID-19 vaccine.

The chain carries TRBV7-2 and TRBJ2-2; 11 bases line up with TRBD2. Germline CDR1 reads SGHTA; CDR2 reads FQGNSA. With V trimmed by 6 bases and J by 1 base, 7 bases remained unmatched. The CDR3 loop spans 17 amino acids. The CDR3 nucleotides read TGTGCCAGCAGACGACCCGGACTAGCGGGGAACACCGGGGAGCTGTTTTTT. This gives the protein CASRRPGLAGNTGELFF. The variable domain in full, completed from reference TRBV7-2 and TRBJ2-2, reads GAGVSQSPSNKVTEKGKDVELRCDPISGHTALYWYRQSLGQGLEFLIYFQGNSAPDKSGLPSDRFSAERTGGSVSTLTIQRTQQEDSAVYLCASRRPGLAGNTGELFFGEGSRLTVL.

This sequence joins TRBV4-2 and TRBJ1-6; 11 bases fit TRBD1. Trimming cost V 4 bases and J 9 bases; bases outside gene matches: 5. CDR1 is LGHNA and CDR2 is YNFKEQ in the germline V gene. This CDR3 is built from 15 residues. The CDR3, as DNA: TGTGCCAGCAGCCGAACGGGACAGGGGGGTTCACCCCTCCACTTT. Protein sequence: CASSRTGQGGSPLHF.

This chain connects TRBV5-1 to TRBJ2-5, with TRBD1 identical over 8 bases. The CDR3 sequence is 17 residues long. Unmatched junction bases numbered 7, after V lost 0 bases and J lost 0 bases. In germline, CDR1 is SGHRS, CDR2 YFSETQ. The CDR3 coding sequence is TGCGCCAGCAGCTTGGGGACAAAGACAGGGGACCAAGAGACCCAGTACTTC. Amino acid sequence: CASSLGTKTGDQETQYF.

This chain joins TRBV6-2 or TRBV6-3 and TRBJ1-1; 7 bases are shared with TRBD1. The germline V gene encodes CDR1 MNHEY and CDR2 SVGEGT. V trimming: 6 bases; J trimming: 2 bases; junction bases outside the gene matches: 15. The CDR3 extends over 17 amino acids. The CDR3 spells CASSPVHSGQKNTEAFF. The CDR3 DNA sequence: TGTGCCAGCAGCCCAGTTCACTCGGGACAGAAAAACACTGAAGCTTTCTTT.

The J gene is TRBJ2-5, the V gene TRBV24-1; 7 positions match TRBD1. The germline CDR1 and CDR2 sequences are KGHDR and SFDVKD. CDR3 length equals 15 residues. Unmatched junction bases numbered 3, after V lost 2 bases and J lost 1 base. As DNA, the CDR3 is TGTGCCACCAGTGATTCCAGGGACAGCCAAGAGACCCAGTACTTC. Its translation is CATSDSRDSQETQYF.

The rearrangement links TRBV27 to TRBJ1-5, with D unclear. Germline V CDR1 and CDR2: MNHEY, SMNVEV (reference sequence). The CDR3 runs to 14 residues. V gave up 6 bases and J gave up 4 bases, with 13 bases separating them. CDR3: CASSPDGVNQPQHF. The CDR3 nucleotides are TGTGCCAGCAGCCCGGACGGGGTAAATCAGCCCCAGCATTTT.

The chain recombines TRBV12-3 or TRBV12-4 with TRBJ2-7; TRBD2 matches 10 bases. This CDR3 contains 13 residues. The ends lost 9 bases at V and 3 bases at J; junction bases unmatched: 5. The CDR3 reads CARPPSGGYEQYV. The CDR3 DNA reads TGTGCCAGGCCCCCTAGCGGGGGCTACGAGCAGTACGTC.

The rearrangement joins TRBV3-1 (or the pseudogene TRBV3-2) to TRBJ2-1, with D uncertain. The CDR3 loop spans 16 amino acids. V lost 3 bases, J lost 1 base, and 13 bases lay in between. Per germline, CDR1 LGHDT and CDR2 YNNKEL (reference sequence). The CDR3 reads CASSHLFRQSYNEQFF. The CDR3 coding sequence is TGTGCCAGCAGCCACCTTTTTAGGCAATCCTACAATGAGCAGTTCTTC.

This chain links TRBV7-8 with TRBJ2-1; 10 bases are a match to TRBD1. The CDR3 is 15 amino acids. The germline V gene encodes CDR1 SGHVS and CDR2 FQNEAQ. V lost 4 bases to trimming and J lost 3 bases; unmatched junction nucleotides: 3. The CDR3 is CASSSGTGVYNEQFF. DNA of the CDR3: TGTGCCAGCAGCTCCGGGACAGGGGTCTACAATGAGCAGTTCTTC.

The V call is TRBV6-5, the J call TRBJ2-3; 10 bases map to TRBD2. Germline trimming cut 7 bases from V and 5 bases from J; bases unmatched to any gene: 6. The length of the CDR3 is 14 residues. Per the germline V gene, CDR1 is MNHEY and CDR2 is SVGAGI. The CDR3 DNA is TGTGCCAGCAAGGAGAGCGGGGGGGTAGATACGCAGTATTTT. This gives the protein CASKESGGVDTQYF.

Only a few counts were recorded for this clone. The chain uses TRBV7-3 and TRBJ1-2; maybe TRBD1 (6 bases). V gave up 2 bases and J gave up 6 bases, with 10 bases separating them. Looked up from germline, CDR1 is SGHTA and CDR2 is FQGTGA. This CDR3 is built from 13 residues. The CDR3, as DNA: TGTGCCAGCAGCTTACAACAGGGTGATGGCTACACCTTC. Translated, it gives CASSLQQGDGYTF. Complete variable domain (other parts from reference TRBV7-3 and TRBJ1-2): GAGVSQTPSNKVTEKGKYVELRCDPISGHTALYWYRQSLGQGPEFLIYFQGTGAADDSGLPNDRFFAVRPEGSVSTLKIQRTERGDSAVYLCASSLQQGDGYTFGSGTRLTVV.

This sequence joins TRBV5-1 and TRBJ1-3, with 7 bases matching TRBD1. V gave up 4 bases and J gave up 2 bases; unmatched junction bases: 3. The CDR3 has 14 residues. Germline loops: CDR1 SGHRS, CDR2 YFSETQ. For the CDR3, the DNA is TGCGCCAGCAGCGCGACAGGGACTGGAAACACCATATATTTT. Amino acids: CASSATGTGNTIYF. The full variable domain, with the rest looked up from reference TRBV5-1 and TRBJ1-3, is KAGVTQTPRYLIKTRGQQVTLSCSPISGHRSVSWYQQTPGQGLQFLFEYFSETQRNKGNFPGRFSGRQFSNSRSEMNVSTLELGDSALYLCASSATGTGNTIYFGEGSWLTVV.

The genes are TRBV7-9 and TRBJ1-1, with no clear D. The V gene lost 3 bases and the J gene lost 11 bases, with 13 bases spanning the gap. Germline V gene data show CDR1 as SEHNR and CDR2 as FQNEAQ (reference sequence). This CDR3 is built from 12 residues. The CDR3: CASSFVQESAFF. CDR3 nucleotide sequence: TGTGCCAGCAGCTTTGTCCAGGAGTCGGCTTTCTTT. The full variable domain, in which reference TRBV7-9 and TRBJ1-1 provide the parts outside the CDR3, is DTGVSQNPRHKITKRGQNVTFRCDPISEHNRLYWYRQTLGQGPEFLTYFQNEAQLEKSRLLSDRFSAERPKGSFSTLEIQRTEQGDSAMYLCASSFVQESAFFGQGTRLTVV.

This chain connects TRBV18 to TRBJ1-4, with D unclear. This CDR3 has 14 residues. Per germline, CDR1 KGHSH and CDR2 LQKENI. V was shortened by 6 bases and J by 7 bases, with 15 bases between the two germline ends. In DNA form, the CDR3 reads TGTGCCAGCTCCCTAACAAATGTCGGTGAAAAACTGTTTTTT. Encoded protein: CASSLTNVGEKLFF.

The rearrangement links TRBV5-1 to TRBJ2-6; perhaps TRBD1 as D (5 bases). CDR3 size: 17 residues. V dropped 1 base and J dropped 0 bases, with 11 bases sitting between them. CDR1 and CDR2 (germline): SGHRS, YFSETQ. The CDR3 region is CASSLKTVDSGANVLTF. CDR3 in DNA: TGCGCCAGCAGCTTGAAGACAGTGGACTCTGGGGCCAACGTCCTGACTTTC.

The chain has TRBV5-1 and TRBJ1-5, with TRBD1 as a possible D gene (6 bases). The CDR3 covers 15 residues. Germline CDR1 reads SGHRS; CDR2 reads YFSETQ. Deletions cut 0 bases from V and 2 bases from J, with 9 bases between. CDR3 amino acids: CASSLEGVGNQPQHF. The CDR3 coding sequence is TGCGCCAGCAGCTTGGAGGGGGTGGGCAATCAGCCCCAGCATTTT.

This clone was seen only a few times. This chain uses TRBV7-2 with TRBJ2-1; 8 positions match TRBD2. The junction had 7 bases not matched to a gene; V was cut back by 5 bases and J by 7 bases. The CDR3 runs to 14 residues. Germline values: CDR1 SGHTA, CDR2 FQGNSA. The CDR3 DNA sequence: TGTGCCAGCAGCGGCGGGACTAGTGTTAATGAGCAGTTCTTC. This gives the protein CASSGGTSVNEQFF.

The gene calls are TRBV6-5 and TRBJ2-1, with TRBD2 matching 8 bases. Germline assignment: CDR1 MNHEY and CDR2 SVGAGI. This CDR3 spans 16 amino acids. V was pared by 2 bases and J by 7 bases, with 10 bases of the junction left unmatched. DNA of the CDR3: TGTGCCAGCAGTTACGGATTAGCGGGGTCCCTTAATGAGCAGTTCTTC. It yields the protein CASSYGLAGSLNEQFF.

The rearrangement uses TRBV19 and TRBJ1-1, with D unresolved. V gave up 2 bases and J gave up 1 base, with 14 bases separating them. The CDR3 extends over 16 amino acids. Germline assignment: CDR1 LNHDA and CDR2 SQIVND (reference sequence). The CDR3 loop is CASSIRRSTTNTEAFF. The CDR3 DNA follows: TGTGCCAGTAGTATACGTCGGTCTACAACGAACACTGAAGCTTTCTTT.

This chain uses TRBV12-3 or TRBV12-4 with TRBJ1-2; D not certain. The V gene lost 4 bases and the J gene lost 7 bases, with 13 bases spanning the gap. The CDR3 has 13 amino acids. The CDR3 nucleotides are TGTGCCAGCAGTTGGGAAGGTGGCGCTGGCTACACCTTC. The encoded protein is CASSWEGGAGYTF.

The DNA for the CDR3 is TGCGCCAGCAGCTACGGACAGGGCGGGGTTAATGAAAAACTGTTTTTT. Its translation: CASSYGQGGVNEKLFF. The chain couples TRBV5-1 to TRBJ1-4, with 8 positions matching TRBD1. V lost 3 bases to trimming and J lost 4 bases; unmatched junction nucleotides: 8. Germline V gene sequence: CDR1 SGHRS, CDR2 YFSETQ. CDR3 length: 16 residues.

This clone was recorded a few times. This chain uses TRBV9 with TRBJ2-2, with TRBD1 matching 7 bases. The CDR3 is made up of 16 amino acids. The germline CDR1 and CDR2 sequences are SGDLS and YYNGEE. V shed 4 bases, J shed 0 bases, and the junction held 6 bases outside the gene matches. This CDR3 is CASSPRTGTNTGELFF. CDR3 DNA sequence: TGTGCCAGCAGCCCGCGGACAGGCACGAACACCGGGGAGCTGTTTTTT.

This chain uses TRBV5-1 with TRBJ2-3; D not resolved. Germline CDR1 is SGHRS and CDR2 is YFSETQ. Trimming stripped 2 bases from V and 6 bases from J, with 13 bases between. This CDR3 contains 14 residues. In DNA form, the CDR3 reads TGCGCCAGCAGCTTCGGCCACGATACTGATACGCAGTATTTT. It is translated as CASSFGHDTDTQYF.

This clone was seen only a few times. The chain joins TRBV24-1 to TRBJ1-1; D ambiguous. The germline gives CDR1 KGHDR, CDR2 SFDVKD. V was cut by 0 bases and J by 11 bases, with 6 bases left in between. The CDR3 covers 11 residues. The CDR3 spells CATSDLGRAFF. CDR3 nucleotide sequence: TGTGCCACCAGTGATTTGGGACGGGCTTTCTTT.

The rearrangement links TRBV25-1 to TRBJ2-3, with 12 bases fitting TRBD2. The germline gives CDR1 MGHDK, CDR2 SYGVNS. CDR3 length equals 16 residues. V dropped 3 bases and J dropped 0; count of bases not matched to a gene: 1. The CDR3 loop reads CASSDGLAGSTDTQYF. The CDR3 coding sequence is TGTGCCAGCAGTGACGGACTAGCGGGGAGCACAGATACGCAGTATTTT.

This chain joins TRBV5-4 and TRBJ1-3; no definite D call. Germline V gene lookup returns CDR1 SGHNT and CDR2 YYREEE (reference sequence). This CDR3 has 12 amino acids. With 4 bases removed from V and 9 bases from J, the gap between germline ends came to 11 bases. The CDR3 sequence is CASSPGGGTIYF. The CDR3 DNA is TGTGCCAGCAGCCCCGGCGGCGGCACCATATATTTT.

The chain is built from TRBV6-5 and TRBJ1-1; D remains unclear. Trimming stripped 10 bases from V and 4 bases from J, with 10 bases between. Germline CDR1 and CDR2: MNHEY and SVGAGI. CDR3 length equals 11 residues. The CDR3 reads CATKEGTEAFF. CDR3 DNA: TGTGCCACCAAGGAGGGCACTGAAGCTTTCTTT.

Here the CDR3 DNA reads TGTGCCAGCAGTCCACAGAGAGCTTTCTTT. Translation gives CASSPQRAFF. The chain employs TRBV6-5 and TRBJ1-1; D is unresolved. The CDR3 has 10 residues. The germline gives CDR1 MNHEY, CDR2 SVGAGI. Between the trimmed V and J ends, which lost 5 bases and 10 bases, there was a span of 8 bases.

This CDR3 is CASSFGGQGQETQYF. In DNA, the CDR3 is TGCGCCAGCAGCTTTGGTGGACAGGGGCAAGAGACCCAGTACTTC. The chain uses TRBV5-1 and TRBJ2-5; 9 nucleotides line up with TRBD1. The CDR3 sequence is 15 residues long. With 2 bases clipped from V and 2 bases from J, the junction kept 4 bases outside the gene matches. CDR1 and CDR2 from the germline V gene are SGHRS and YFSETQ.

The gene calls are TRBV6-6 and TRBJ1-6; 8 bases align to TRBD1. Germline values: CDR1 MNHNY, CDR2 SVGAGI (reference sequence). The CDR3 runs to 13 residues. V lost 5 bases, J lost 16 bases, and 10 bases stayed unmatched. Here the CDR3 reads CASSTPQGASLHF. Here the CDR3 DNA reads TGTGCCAGCAGTACTCCCCAGGGGGCTTCACTCCACTTT.

This clone occurred once. The chain has TRBV6-6 and TRBJ2-2; D not certain. V lost 0 bases and J 7 bases, leaving 9 bases between the germline ends. The CDR3 runs 14 residues. Germline loops: CDR1 MNHNY, CDR2 SVGAGI (reference sequence). The CDR3 nucleotides read TGTGCCAGCAGTTACTCGGACCCCGGCGGGGAGCTGTTTTTT. Translating gives CASSYSDPGGELFF.

The chain links TRBV7-9 to TRBJ2-1; 9 nucleotides align to TRBD1. CDR1 and CDR2 from the germline V gene are SEHNR and FQNEAQ (reference sequence). The ends lost 0 bases at V and 6 bases at J; junction bases unmatched: 6. The CDR3 sequence is 16 residues long. DNA of the CDR3: TGTGCCAGCAGCTTAGCGCCAGGACAGGGGTTCAATGAGCAGTTCTTC. Residues: CASSLAPGQGFNEQFF.